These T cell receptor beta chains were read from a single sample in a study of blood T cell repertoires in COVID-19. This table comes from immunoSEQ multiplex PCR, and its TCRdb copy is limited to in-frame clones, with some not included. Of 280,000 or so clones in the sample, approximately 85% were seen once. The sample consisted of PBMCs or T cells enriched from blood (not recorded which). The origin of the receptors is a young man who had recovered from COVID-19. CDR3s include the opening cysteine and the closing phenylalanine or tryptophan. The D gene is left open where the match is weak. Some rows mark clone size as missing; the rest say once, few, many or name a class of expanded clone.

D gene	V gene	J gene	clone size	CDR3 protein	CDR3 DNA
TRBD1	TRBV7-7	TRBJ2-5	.	CASSVRTGDQETQYF	TGTGCTAGCAGCGTCAGGACAGGCGACCAAGAGACCCAGTACTTC
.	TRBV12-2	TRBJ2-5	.	CASRSPPRTSGVETQYF	TGTGCAAGTCGCTCCCCCCCCAGGACTAGCGGGGTGGAGACCCAGTACTTC
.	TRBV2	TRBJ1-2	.	CASSIRDPFYGYTF	TGTGCCAGCAGCATCAGGGATCCCTTCTATGGCTACACCTTC
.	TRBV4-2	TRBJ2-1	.	CASSQDKLVYNEQFF	TGTGCCAGCAGCCAAGATAAGCTAGTTTACAATGAGCAGTTCTTC
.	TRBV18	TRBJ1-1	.	CASSLRTANTEAFF	TGTGCCAGCTCACTACGGACAGCGAACACTGAAGCTTTCTTT
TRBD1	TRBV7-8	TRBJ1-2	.	CASSLGQVYGYTF	TGTGCCAGCAGCTTGGGACAGGTCTATGGCTACACCTTC
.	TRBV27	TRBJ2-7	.	CASSFGGSYEQYF	TGTGCCAGCAGTTTCGGCGGCTCCTACGAGCAGTACTTC
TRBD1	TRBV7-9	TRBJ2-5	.	CASSQGQGVRTQYF	TGTGCCAGCAGCCAGGGACAGGGGGTCAGGACCCAGTACTTC
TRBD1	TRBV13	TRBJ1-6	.	CASSSQGTDYNSPLHF	TGTGCCAGCAGCTCGCAAGGGACAGACTATAATTCACCCCTCCACTTT
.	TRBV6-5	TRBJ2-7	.	CASTTPGGLGEQYF	TGTGCCAGCACTACCCCGGGGGGCCTCGGCGAGCAGTACTTC
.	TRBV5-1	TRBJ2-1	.	CASSFNNEQFF	TGCGCCAGCAGCTTTAATAATGAGCAGTTCTTC
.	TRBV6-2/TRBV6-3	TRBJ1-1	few	CASSYGGSMNTEAFF	TGTGCCAGCAGTTACGGGGGCAGCATGAACACTGAAGCTTTCTTT
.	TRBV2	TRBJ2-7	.	CASRARGTYEQYF	TGTGCCAGCAGAGCCAGGGGTACCTACGAGCAGTACTTC
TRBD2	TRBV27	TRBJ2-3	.	CASSIRGLAGDGDTQYF	TGTGCCAGCAGTATCCGCGGACTAGCGGGGGACGGAGATACGCAGTATTTT
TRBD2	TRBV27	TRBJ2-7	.	CAASSGLANEQYF	TGTGCCGCTTCATCGGGACTAGCGAACGAGCAGTACTTC
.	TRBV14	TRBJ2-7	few	CASSQLSVYEQYF	TGTGCCAGCAGCCAACTCTCAGTCTACGAGCAGTACTTC
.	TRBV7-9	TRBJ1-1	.	CASSPSGRTEAFF	TGTGCCAGCAGCCCATCCGGGAGGACTGAAGCTTTCTTT
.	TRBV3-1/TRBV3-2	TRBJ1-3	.	CASSPTGTSGNTIYF	TGTGCCAGCAGCCCGACAGGTACTTCTGGAAACACCATATATTTT
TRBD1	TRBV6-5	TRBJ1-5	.	CASSSQGARQPQHF	TGTGCCAGCAGTTCCCAGGGGGCGAGGCAGCCCCAGCATTTT
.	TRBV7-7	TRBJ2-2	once	CASSSAPPGTGELFF	TGTGCTAGCAGCTCCGCCCCTCCGGGGACCGGGGAGCTGTTTTTT
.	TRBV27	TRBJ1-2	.	CASSFTGNGYTF	TGTGCCAGCAGTTTTACAGGGAACGGCTACACCTTC
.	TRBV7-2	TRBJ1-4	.	CASSLEVRQDYEKLFF	TGTGCCAGCAGCTTAGAGGTTCGGCAGGATTATGAAAAACTGTTTTTT
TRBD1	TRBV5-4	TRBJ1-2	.	CASSIGRDRVTGYTF	TGTGCCAGCAGTATAGGTCGGGACAGGGTAACTGGCTACACCTTC